Each of the 30 T cell receptor beta chains below was sequenced from the same sample in a study of shared clonotypes between healthy human individuals. The repertoire was sequenced with immunoSEQ multiplex PCR; TCRdb's copy has only in-frame clones and lacks some. The sample has a few million clones; under 95% are singletons. Sequenced: naive CD4+ T cells from PBMCs. Sample subset: CD45RA+ positively selected. Receptors originate from a man in his late teens or twenties in good health. Some clones in this sample may be carry-over from other donors' samples.

The V and J genes are TRBV6-6 and TRBJ2-2; TRBD1 aligns across 7 bases. V trimming: 5 bases; J trimming: 1 base; junction bases outside the gene matches: 4. Germline CDR1 reads MNHNY; CDR2 reads SVGAGI (reference sequence). This CDR3 is built from 15 residues. CDR3 loop: CASSPQGRNTGELFF. CDR3 in DNA: TGTGCCAGCAGTCCACAGGGGCGGAACACCGGGGAGCTGTTTTTT.

The CDR3 region is CASSGAGTGVGNTIYF. The CDR3 DNA sequence: TGTGCCAGCAGTGGTGCTGGGACAGGGGTAGGAAACACCATATATTTT. V is TRBV2 and J is TRBJ1-3; 10 bases match TRBD1. V was clipped by 4 bases and J by 4 bases; unmatched bases: 7. CDR3 size: 16 residues. From germline, CDR1 is SNHLY and CDR2 FYNNEI.

The rearrangement uses TRBV18 and TRBJ2-7; TRBD1 matches at 7 bases. Germline CDR1 KGHSH, CDR2 LQKENI. V shed 5 bases, J shed 2 bases, and the junction held 9 bases outside the gene matches. The CDR3 consists of 15 residues. CDR3: CASSNSRTGPYEQYF. The CDR3 DNA is TGTGCCAGCTCAAATTCCCGGACAGGACCCTACGAGCAGTACTTC.

The V call is TRBV5-5, the J call TRBJ1-5, with unresolved D. From germline, CDR1 is SGHKS and CDR2 YYEKEE (reference sequence). Trimming left V 2 bases short and J 3 bases short, with 15 bases between. The CDR3 is 16 residues long. The CDR3 region has the DNA TGTGCCAGCAGCTTATTGCCCGACGGCCTCAATCAGCCCCAGCATTTT. Its protein product is CASSLLPDGLNQPQHF. Full variable domain (rest looked up from reference TRBV5-5 and TRBJ1-5): DAGVTQSPTHLIKTRGQQVTLRCSPISGHKSVSWYQQVLGQGPQFIFQYYEKEERGRGNFPDRFSARQFPNYSSELNVNALLLGDSALYLCASSLLPDGLNQPQHFGDGTRLSIL.

The sample holds one count of this clone. The rearrangement uses TRBV7-9 and TRBJ2-7, with 9 nucleotides matching TRBD1. V lost 4 bases to trimming and J lost 4 bases; unmatched junction nucleotides: 14. This CDR3 has 17 residues. Looked up from germline, CDR1 is SEHNR and CDR2 is FQNEAQ (reference sequence). For the CDR3, the DNA is TGTGCCAGCAGCTCGATCCCGGGACAGGGCTTTTCTTACGAGCAGTACTTC. Translated: CASSSIPGQGFSYEQYF.

The V gene is TRBV27, the J gene TRBJ1-5; 7 bases agree with TRBD1. CDR3 length equals 15 residues. The junction had 5 bases not matched to a gene; V was cut back by 6 bases and J by 0 bases. Germline CDR1 and CDR2: MNHEY and SMNVEV (reference sequence). The CDR3 bases are TGTGCCAGCAGCGACGGGACAGATAGCAATCAGCCCCAGCATTTT. This translates into CASSDGTDSNQPQHF.

The J gene is TRBJ1-1, the V gene TRBV15, with a possible D match to TRBD1 (6 bases). Germline CDR1 and CDR2: LNHNV and YYDKDF (reference sequence). This CDR3 is 14 amino acids long. V was trimmed by 6 bases and J by 0 bases, leaving 11 bases between them. The CDR3 nucleotides read TGTGCCACCAGAGCAGGGGAGATGAACACTGAAGCTTTCTTT. Residues: CATRAGEMNTEAFF.

This sequence joins TRBV7-9 and TRBJ1-2; possible D gene TRBD1, 6 bases. Trimming removed 5 bases from V and 4 bases from J, with 17 bases in between. CDR1 is SEHNR, CDR2 FQNEAQ, per germline (reference sequence). The CDR3 totals 15 residues. The CDR3: CASSLPGHLIYGYTF. CDR3 nucleotide sequence: TGTGCCAGCAGCCTACCGGGACACTTGATCTATGGCTACACCTTC. Complete variable domain (other parts from reference TRBV7-9 and TRBJ1-2): DTGVSQNPRHKITKRGQNVTFRCDPISEHNRLYWYRQTLGQGPEFLTYFQNEAQLEKSRLLSDRFSAERPKGSFSTLEIQRTEQGDSAMYLCASSLPGHLIYGYTFGSGTRLTVV.

This clone was picked up one time. The chain carries TRBV18 and TRBJ2-3, with TRBD1 matching over 12 bases. CDR3 length: 19 residues. Germline values: CDR1 KGHSH, CDR2 LQKENI. J lost 5 bases, V lost 3 bases, and 15 bases had no gene match. CDR3 bases: TGTGCCAGCTCACCCCAAAATCTTCGGGACAGGGGGCGAGTAGATACGCAGTATTTT. This gives the protein CASSPQNLRDRGRVDTQYF.

V usage is TRBV5-6 and J usage is TRBJ2-3, with TRBD1 as a possible D gene (6 bases). The CDR3 loop spans 16 amino acids. The V end was cut by 4 bases, the J end by 0 bases, with 15 bases between. Germline V gives CDR1 SGHDT, CDR2 YYEEEE. The chain's CDR3 is CASSIRTEVSTDTQYF. The CDR3 coding sequence is TGTGCCAGCAGCATCCGGACAGAGGTTAGCACAGATACGCAGTATTTT.

The count of this clone is one. The chain couples TRBV18 to TRBJ2-7; 12 nucleotides agree with TRBD2. This CDR3 has 15 amino acids. After removal of 5 bases from V and 5 bases from J, the junction contained 7 bases not matched to a gene. Germline V CDR1 and CDR2: KGHSH, LQKENI. The CDR3 DNA follows: TGTGCCAGCTCAGGCAGACTAGCGGGAGACCACGAGCAGTACTTC. Translating it yields CASSGRLAGDHEQYF.

The gene calls are TRBV5-5 and TRBJ1-2, with D possibly matching TRBD1 (6 bases). Germline values: CDR1 SGHKS, CDR2 YYEKEE (reference sequence). The V gene lost 4 bases and the J gene lost 1 base, with 11 bases spanning the gap. This CDR3 comprises 14 residues. The CDR3 is CASSVGQYNYGYTF. CDR3 nucleotide sequence: TGTGCCAGCAGCGTAGGACAGTATAACTATGGCTACACCTTC.

The rearrangement uses TRBV5-1 and TRBJ2-7, with unresolved D. The length of the CDR3 is 15 residues. Germline CDR1 reads SGHRS; CDR2 reads YFSETQ. Trimming pared 2 bases from V and 2 bases from J, leaving 14 bases between. In DNA, the CDR3 is TGCGCCAGCAGCTTTGGGTCCTATCAGGCCTACGAGCAGTACTTC. It translates to CASSFGSYQAYEQYF.

The V call is TRBV7-9, the J call TRBJ2-2, with TRBD2 matching 8 bases. There are 18 residues in the CDR3. CDR1 SEHNR and CDR2 FQNEAQ come from the germline V gene (reference sequence). V shed 5 bases, J shed 2 bases, and the junction held 13 bases outside the gene matches. The CDR3 nucleotides read TGTGCCAGCAGCCCCCGGGGGGGGGCGCGGGGAAACACCGGGGAGCTGTTTTTT. Amino acid sequence: CASSPRGGARGNTGELFF.

The chain recombines TRBV29-1 with TRBJ2-1; the match to TRBD2 covers 14 bases. Losses at the gene ends were 8 bases for V and 9 bases for J; bases not matched to a gene: 9. Looked up from germline, CDR1 is SQVTM and CDR2 is ANQGSEA. CDR3 length: 14 amino acids. The CDR3 loop is CSSRLAGGRGEQFF. As DNA, the CDR3 is TGCAGCTCGAGACTAGCGGGAGGGCGGGGTGAGCAGTTCTTC.

V usage is TRBV30 and J usage is TRBJ2-1; D is ambiguous. The germline CDR1 and CDR2 sequences are GTSNPN and SVGIG (reference sequence). The ends were cut back, 1 base at V and 7 bases at J, with 8 bases in the middle. This CDR3 comprises 12 residues. The CDR3 DNA is TGTGCCTGGAGTGCCCAATTGAATGAGCAGTTCTTC. This translates into CAWSAQLNEQFF.

A single count supports this clone. The sample carries other DNA sequences with the same CDR3. V and J are TRBV9 and TRBJ2-3; possible D gene TRBD2, 6 bases. V was shortened by 0 bases and J by 4 bases, with 15 bases between the two germline ends. This CDR3 has 16 amino acids. The germline V gene has CDR1 SGDLS and CDR2 YYNGEE. The CDR3 sequence: CASSVAPGLAADTQYF. DNA of the CDR3: TGTGCCAGCAGCGTAGCCCCGGGACTGGCGGCAGATACGCAGTATTTT.

About this clone: Other DNA sequences within the sample encode an identical CDR3. The chain combines TRBV20-1 with TRBJ2-1, with D unclear. CDR1 DFQATT and CDR2 SNEGSKA come from the germline V gene (reference sequence). The CDR3 has 10 amino acids. V lost 6 bases to trimming and J lost 5 bases, with 5 bases between them. CDR3 amino acids: CSARNNEQFF. The CDR3 region has the DNA TGCAGTGCCCGGAACAATGAGCAGTTCTTC.

The rearrangement joins TRBV9 to TRBJ2-7; TRBD1 aligns across 9 bases. V trimming: 0 bases; J trimming: 6 bases; junction bases outside the gene matches: 7. CDR3 length equals 15 residues. The germline CDR1 and CDR2 sequences are SGDLS and YYNGEE. The CDR3 region is CASSVEGQGSLEQYF. For the CDR3, the DNA is TGTGCCAGCAGCGTAGAGGGACAGGGTTCTCTCGAGCAGTACTTC.

The CDR3 coding sequence is TGTGCCAGCAGCGAATCCCCGGGACCGATATACTCTGGGGCCAACGTCCTGACTTTC. It specifies CASSESPGPIYSGANVLTF. The chain joins TRBV9 to TRBJ2-6; D tentatively reads TRBD1 or TRBD2 (5 bases each). Looked up from germline, CDR1 is SGDLS and CDR2 is YYNGEE. This CDR3 contains 19 residues. Trimming stripped 3 bases from V and 0 bases from J, with 19 bases between.

The chain uses TRBV5-1 and TRBJ2-7; 8 bases are shared with TRBD1. This CDR3 comprises 14 residues. Trimming cost V 1 base and J 6 bases; bases outside gene matches: 6. Looked up from germline, CDR1 is SGHRS and CDR2 is YFSETQ. The CDR3 DNA reads TGCGCCAGCAGCTTGCGAGCAGGGGGCGGCGAGCAGTACTTC. This translates into CASSLRAGGGEQYF.

This clone came up once. The CDR3: CASSGWDGPSYEQYF. The CDR3 nucleotides are TGTGCCAGCAGCGGATGGGACGGACCCTCCTACGAGCAGTACTTC. This chain connects TRBV7-9 to TRBJ2-7; D is perhaps TRBD1 or TRBD2 (5 bases each). Trimming cost V 5 bases and J 0 bases, with 14 bases left between them. In germline, CDR1 is SEHNR, CDR2 FQNEAQ (reference sequence). CDR3 length: 15 residues. The full variable domain, with the rest looked up from reference TRBV7-9 and TRBJ2-7, is DTGVSQNPRHKITKRGQNVTFRCDPISEHNRLYWYRQTLGQGPEFLTYFQNEAQLEKSRLLSDRFSAERPKGSFSTLEIQRTEQGDSAMYLCASSGWDGPSYEQYFGPGTRLTVT.

The gene calls are TRBV6-5 and TRBJ2-4; no clear D gene. This CDR3 has 11 residues. Germline V gives CDR1 MNHEY, CDR2 SVGAGI. Between the trimmed V and J ends, which lost 4 bases and 7 bases, there was a span of 5 bases. The CDR3 here is CASSSANIQYF. The CDR3 DNA follows: TGTGCCAGCAGTTCTGCGAACATTCAGTACTTC.

The chain is built from TRBV11-2 and TRBJ1-2, with D hard to call. The V end lost 5 bases, the J end lost 5 bases, and 12 bases lay between the germline ends. The CDR3 length is 13 residues. Germline V gene data show CDR1 as SGHAT and CDR2 as FQNNGV. This CDR3 reads CASSATAQYGYTF. CDR3 sequence (DNA): TGTGCCAGCAGCGCGACGGCACAGTATGGCTACACCTTC.

The J gene is TRBJ2-7, the V gene TRBV28; 12 bases are shared with TRBD2. V lost 5 bases, J lost 5 bases, and 10 bases stayed unmatched. CDR3 length: 16 residues. Looked up from germline, CDR1 is MDHEN and CDR2 is SYDVKM. In DNA, the CDR3 is TGTGCCAGCAGTAATAACAGGGGACTAGCGGGCCACGAGCAGTACTTC. Amino acid sequence: CASSNNRGLAGHEQYF.

The chain links TRBV19 to TRBJ2-7; 10 positions agree with TRBD2. Germline V gene lookup returns CDR1 LNHDA and CDR2 SQIVND (reference sequence). Trimming took 4 bases from V and 2 from J; bases not matched to a gene: 2. The CDR3 covers 14 residues. CDR3 protein: CASSKREGPYEQYF. Here the CDR3 DNA reads TGTGCCAGTAGTAAGCGGGAGGGCCCCTACGAGCAGTACTTC.

This clone showed up just a few times. The V gene is TRBV25-1, the J gene TRBJ1-1, with 11 bases aligning to TRBD1. The germline CDR1 and CDR2 sequences are MGHDK and SYGVNS. Germline trimming cut 6 bases from V and 5 bases from J; bases unmatched to any gene: 8. The CDR3 spans 15 residues. In nucleotides, the CDR3 is TGTGCCAGCAGCGAAGCCGGGACAGGGGGGACTGAAGCTTTCTTT. Its protein product is CASSEAGTGGTEAFF.

This chain connects TRBV5-5 to TRBJ2-7, with D unresolved. V shed 1 base and J shed 2 bases, with 13 bases lying between them. The CDR3 has 15 residues. The germline CDR1 and CDR2 sequences are SGHKS and YYEKEE (reference sequence). The CDR3 loop reads CASSLLAPRTYEQYF. In DNA, the CDR3 is TGTGCCAGCAGCTTGCTGGCGCCGAGAACCTACGAGCAGTACTTC.

J is TRBJ2-3 and V is TRBV19; the D is unclear. The V end lost 5 bases, the J end lost 2 bases, and 8 bases lay between the germline ends. The germline CDR1 and CDR2 sequences are LNHDA and SQIVND (reference sequence). The CDR3 is 13 amino acids. The CDR3 spells CASSLGPTDTQYF. The CDR3 DNA sequence: TGTGCCAGTAGTCTAGGTCCCACAGATACGCAGTATTTT.

The rearrangement uses TRBV2 and TRBJ2-7, with 13 bases matching TRBD2. The CDR3 is 15 residues long. Germline V gene lookup returns CDR1 SNHLY and CDR2 FYNNEI. J lost 6 bases, V lost 6 bases, and 8 bases had no gene match. The CDR3: CASRGGLAGPFEQYF. The CDR3 DNA reads as TGTGCCAGCAGGGGGGGACTAGCGGGACCTTTCGAGCAGTACTTC.